This TCR beta chain was sequenced for a study of cytomegalovirus exposure and HLA in healthy donors. Study findings and constraints: The study recorded about 160 TCR beta chains that were cytomegalovirus-associated.

Healthy donors of bone marrow made up the group. The PCR ran on 60 Vbeta and 13 Jbeta primers. Measured with immunoSEQ multiplex PCR; TCRdb has only the in-frame clones, and not every one. The repertoire has fewer than 150,000 clones, around 80% of them found once; the top ten carry approximately 2.1%. Germline assignment: CDR1 SGHTA and CDR2 FQGNSA. The CDR3 is made up of 11 amino acids. As for this clone: What it recognizes is unknown. The junction departs from the called germline gene at one end, perhaps through a read error.

The sequence was obtained from a man aged 25 to 40 in good health and CMV-seronegative. Material for sequencing was PBMCs. The chain has TRBV7-2 and TRBJ2-1, with D possibly being TRBD2 (6 bases). The CDR3 bases are TGTGCCAGCAGCTCCAGCGGGCCTTGGATCTTC. Residues: CASSSSGPWIF. Combining the CDR3 with reference TRBV7-2 and TRBJ2-1 gives the whole variable domain GAGVSQSPSNKVTEKGKDVELRCDPISGHTALYWYRQSLGQGLEFLIYFQGNSAPDKSGLPSDRFSAERTGGSVSTLTIQRTQQEDSAVYLCASSSSGPWIFGPGTRLTVL.